Presented here are 5 T cell receptor beta chains from one specimen sequenced in a study of T cell repertoires in cytomegalovirus infection. TCRdb reprocessed the reads with MiXCR, giving one entry per CDR3 protein. The sample yields roughly 920,000 distinct CDR3 sequences, roughly 30% seen once. Their recognized antigens are unknown. This material consisted of cultured CD8+ T cells from PBMCs, taken from culture after CMV antigen stimulation. Receptor source: a human donor in good health (CMV status not recorded). Some clones in this sample may be carry-over from other donors' samples.

This clonotype was counted between two and nine times. This sequence joins TRBV7-9 and TRBJ1-1; D is unresolved. The CDR3 loop spans 12 amino acids. V was shortened by 7 bases and J by 0 bases, with 6 bases between the two germline ends. Germline V gene data show CDR1 as SEHNR and CDR2 as FQNEAQ (reference sequence). The CDR3 DNA reads TGTGCCAGCACCCACCTGAACACTGAAGCTTTCTTT. Translating gives CASTHLNTEAFF.

A few counts support this clonotype. This sequence joins TRBV7-8 and TRBJ2-2; 7 bases align to TRBD1. This CDR3 is built from 19 residues. CDR1 is SGHVS and CDR2 is FQNEAQ in the germline V gene. J was trimmed by 0 bases and V by 7 bases; bases with no gene match: 17. The DNA of the CDR3 is TGTGCCAGCACCCTACGACAGGGAAGAACCCCCTCGAACACCGGGGAGCTGTTTTTT. Translating it yields CASTLRQGRTPSNTGELFF.

Comment on this clonotype: A read error is possible here, since a much larger clone lies one base away. The CDR3 here is CVSSDLSSYEQYV. CDR3 nucleotide sequence: TGTGTCAGCAGTGATCTCAGCTCCTACGAGCAGTACGTC. The chain carries TRBV6-6 and TRBJ2-7; D is uncertain. Germline CDR1 MNHNY, CDR2 SVGAGI (reference sequence). CDR3 length: 13 residues.

The V and J genes are TRBV4-2 and TRBJ1-4, with 7 positions matching TRBD1. With 0 bases clipped from V and 9 bases from J, the junction kept 10 bases outside the gene matches. The germline V gene has CDR1 LGHNA and CDR2 YNFKEQ. The CDR3 has 16 amino acids. Here the CDR3 DNA reads TGTGCCAGCAGCCAAGAGAGGGGGCTCAGAGGCCAAAAACTGTTTTTT. It is translated as CASSQERGLRGQKLFF.

The genes are TRBV4-2 and TRBJ2-2; 9 nucleotides line up with TRBD2. The CDR3 covers 17 residues. Germline V CDR1 and CDR2: LGHNA, YNFKEQ. Trimming took 6 bases from V and 1 from J; bases not matched to a gene: 9. CDR3 residues: CASRDPSGAMNTGELFF. DNA for the CDR3: TGTGCCAGCAGGGATCCTAGCGGGGCAATGAACACCGGGGAGCTGTTTTTT.